This T cell receptor beta chain was retrieved from a study of T-cell reconstitution after alpha-beta-depleted transplantation in children. On this clonotype itself: The target antigen is unknown.

Findings and limits, study-wide: It was newly produced T cells that mostly accounted for T-cell counts and diversity one year after transplant. After transplant, high TCRbeta diversity at day 60 in some patients arose from surviving recipient T cells and thymic progenitors. Alpha-beta T cells present about two months after transplant were reported to originate from several hundred expanded graft clones.

Preparation of the TCRbeta library was carried out with unique molecular identifiers. A single record per CDR3 protein comes from TCRdb applying MiXCR to the PCR reads. The sample carries about 200,000 distinct CDR3 sequences, approximately 7% recorded once. V lost 4 bases and J lost 5, with 12 bases in between. Per the germline V gene, CDR1 is KGHSH and CDR2 is LQKENI. The CDR3 spans 13 residues. The sample consisted of PBMCs, taken before TCRalphabeta/CD19-depleted stem cell transplant. The chain couples TRBV18 to TRBJ2-7; perhaps TRBD1 as D (6 bases). This receptor was taken from a boy aged 2-9 years with acute lymphoblastic leukemia, due to receive a stem cell transplant. The CDR3 DNA reads as TGTGCCAGCTCACTACAGGGAGCGGACGAGCAGTACTTC. Its translation: CASSLQGADEQYF.